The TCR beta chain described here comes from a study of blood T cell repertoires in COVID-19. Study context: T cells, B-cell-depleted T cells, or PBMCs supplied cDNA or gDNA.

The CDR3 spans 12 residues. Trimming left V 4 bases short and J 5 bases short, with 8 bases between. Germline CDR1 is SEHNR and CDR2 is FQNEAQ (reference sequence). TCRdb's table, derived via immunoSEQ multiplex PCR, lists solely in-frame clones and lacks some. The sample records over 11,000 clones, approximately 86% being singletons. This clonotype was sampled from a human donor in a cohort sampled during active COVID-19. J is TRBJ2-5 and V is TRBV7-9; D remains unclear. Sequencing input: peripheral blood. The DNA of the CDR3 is TGTGCCAGCAGCTCCCTTGTTGAGACCCAGTACTTC. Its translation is CASSSLVETQYF.